This passage covers 18 T cell receptor beta chains from one sample sequenced in a study of T cells in Graves' hyperthyroidism and ophthalmopathy. Amplified regions were TCR beta CDR3 sequences from RNA transcripts. The HTBI primer set was used in a first-round RT-PCR of the TCR CDR3. TCRdb re-called the multiplex PCR reads through MiXCR, storing one row per CDR3 protein. The table has some 350,000 distinct CDR3 sequences, 12% to 15% seen once. Sequenced material: blood. All receptors come from a woman aged 40 to 50 with Graves' ophthalmopathy.

The chain uses TRBV11-1 and TRBJ2-2, with 7 nucleotides matching TRBD2. V was clipped by 5 bases and J by 3 bases; unmatched bases: 9. The CDR3 length is 16 residues. CDR1 and CDR2 (germline): SGHAT, FQDESV (reference sequence). This chain's CDR3 is CASSPPGLDYTGELFF. The DNA of the CDR3 is TGTGCCAGCAGCCCCCCCGGACTAGACTACACCGGGGAGCTGTTTTTT.

This sequence joins TRBV6-1 and TRBJ1-4; 7 bases align to TRBD1. V shed 6 bases and J 6 bases; nucleotides not matched to a gene: 10. Per germline, CDR1 MNHNS and CDR2 SASEGT. The CDR3 totals 15 residues. Here the CDR3 reads CASRSSVGGHEKLFF. For the CDR3, the DNA is TGTGCCAGCAGGTCATCAGTAGGGGGCCATGAAAAACTGTTTTTT.

This clonotype was seen only a few times. The V gene is TRBV18, the J gene TRBJ2-7, with D possibly called TRBD1 or TRBD2 (7 bases each). V was clipped by 3 bases and J by 6 bases, with 24 bases between them. There are 17 residues in the CDR3. Germline lookup yields CDR1 KGHSH and CDR2 LQKENI. The CDR3 DNA reads as TGTGCCAGCTCACCCTTGGAGCCAGGGAGGGGGCGTTTCGAGCAGTACTTC. Protein sequence: CASSPLEPGRGRFEQYF.

This clonotype was recorded many times. The chain has TRBV29-1 and TRBJ2-3, with D uncertain. Germline-derived CDR1 and CDR2 are SQVTM and ANQGSEA. V was shortened by 6 bases and J by 5 bases, with 9 bases between the two germline ends. The CDR3 is made up of 11 amino acids. The CDR3 spells CSVRLGDTQYF. Written as DNA, the CDR3 is TGCAGCGTCCGGTTGGGAGATACGCAGTATTTT.

This clonotype has just a few counts. The rearrangement uses TRBV19 and TRBJ2-3, with unresolved D. V was clipped by 2 bases and J by 3 bases, with 6 bases between them. Germline CDR1 and CDR2: LNHDA and SQIVND (reference sequence). The CDR3 totals 13 residues. The CDR3 coding sequence is TGTGCCAGTAGTATATTCCGGACAGATACGCAGTATTTT. Its translation: CASSIFRTDTQYF.

The V call is TRBV11-3, the J call TRBJ2-5, with TRBD2 matching 7 bases. V shed 5 bases and J 5 bases; nucleotides not matched to a gene: 5. Germline V lookup: CDR1 SGHNT, CDR2 YENEEA. The CDR3 is 13 residues long. The CDR3 DNA reads TGTGCCAGCAGCCGGGGGGTTCGGGAGACCCAGTACTTC. Protein: CASSRGVRETQYF.

This clonotype appeared many times. The J gene is TRBJ2-1, the V gene TRBV2; 10 bases agree with TRBD2. This CDR3 is 16 amino acids long. Germline V gives CDR1 SNHLY, CDR2 FYNNEI. Trimming removed 5 bases from V and 5 bases from J; junction bases left unmatched: 9. The CDR3 DNA sequence: TGTGCCAGCAGTCCTCGCGGGCTAGCGGGAGACAATGAGCAGTTCTTC. Its translation: CASSPRGLAGDNEQFF.

The V gene is TRBV3-1, the J gene TRBJ2-7; D may be TRBD1 (6 bases). Trimming left V 3 bases short and J 2 bases short, with 11 bases between. The CDR3 is 14 amino acids. Germline CDR1 reads LGHDT; CDR2 reads YNNKEL (reference sequence). The CDR3 nucleotides read TGTGCCAGCAGCCACGGGACAAGGGCCTACGAGCAGTACTTC. This translates into CASSHGTRAYEQYF.

This clonotype occurred many times. V gene TRBV24-1 combines with J gene TRBJ1-5; D may be TRBD1 (5 bases). Between the trimmed V and J ends, which lost 2 bases and 4 bases, there was a span of 11 bases. Per germline, CDR1 KGHDR and CDR2 SFDVKD. CDR3 size: 15 residues. This chain's CDR3 is CATSDSGRVNQPQHF. In DNA form, the CDR3 reads TGTGCCACCAGTGATTCGGGCAGGGTAAATCAGCCCCAGCATTTT.

This clonotype was detected ten times or more. The gene calls are TRBV7-6 and TRBJ2-5; 8 bases align to TRBD2. Germline values: CDR1 SGHVS, CDR2 FNYEAQ. The CDR3 is 16 residues long. Trimming took 1 base from V and 1 from J; bases not matched to a gene: 5. The CDR3 loop reads CASSLVVRGAQETQYF. In DNA form, the CDR3 reads TGTGCCAGCAGCTTAGTTGTGCGGGGGGCCCAAGAGACCCAGTACTTC.

V gene TRBV24-1 combines with J gene TRBJ2-2; possibly TRBD1 for D (6 bases). V was clipped by 2 bases and J by 3 bases, with 12 bases between them. The V gene's germline CDR1 is KGHDR and CDR2 SFDVKD. The CDR3 is 16 amino acids. DNA of the CDR3: TGTGCCACCAGTGATTGGGAAGAGGGGGACACCGGGGAGCTGTTTTTT. This sequence encodes CATSDWEEGDTGELFF.

The chain recombines TRBV9 with TRBJ2-5; no reliable D call. From germline, CDR1 is SGDLS and CDR2 YYNGEE. V was pared by 0 bases and J by 12 bases, with 12 bases between. There are 12 residues in the CDR3. This chain's CDR3 is CASSVGGNVKYF. The CDR3 nucleotides read TGTGCCAGCAGCGTAGGAGGTAATGTAAAGTACTTC.

The table lists this clonotype with many counts. The V gene is TRBV6-5, the J gene TRBJ2-2, with a weak D call TRBD2 (6 bases). V lost 0 bases, J lost 5 bases, and 7 bases lay in between. This CDR3 region has 14 residues. Germline V gene sequence: CDR1 MNHEY, CDR2 SVGAGI. The CDR3 bases are TGTGCCAGCAGTTACTCCGCGGGAACCGGGGAGCTGTTTTTT. Translated, it gives CASSYSAGTGELFF.

This chain links TRBV25-1 with TRBJ2-1; 9 nucleotides line up with TRBD1. Germline V CDR1 and CDR2: MGHDK, SYGVNS. The CDR3 has 14 amino acids. V shed 6 bases and J 6 bases; nucleotides not matched to a gene: 6. CDR3 in DNA: TGTGCCAGCAGAGAACAGGGGGCTGTCAATGAGCAGTTCTTC. Protein sequence: CASREQGAVNEQFF.

This clonotype was counted a few times. This chain links TRBV29-1 with TRBJ1-2, with a weak D call TRBD1 (5 bases). Germline values: CDR1 SQVTM, CDR2 ANQGSEA. This CDR3 has 14 residues. V lost 1 base and J lost 1, with 10 bases in between. Here the CDR3 DNA reads TGCAGCGTTGAAGGGGACGGCGATAACTATGGCTACACCTTC. Protein: CSVEGDGDNYGYTF.

On this clonotype: Compared with germline, one end of the junction differs, possibly owing to a read error. CDR3 bases: TGTGCCAGCAGCCTCAGGACTAATCCACCCCTCCACTTT. This encodes CASSLRTNPPLHF. The chain recombines TRBV11-3 with TRBJ1-6; no firm D call. CDR1 is SGHNT, CDR2 YENEEA, per germline. The CDR3 totals 13 residues.

Of note for this clonotype: The junction departs from germline at one end; a sequencing error may be responsible. The CDR3 sequence is CASAGAPQETQHF. Here the CDR3 DNA reads TGTGCCAGCGCGGGGGCCCCACAGGAGACCCAGCACTTC. The chain has TRBV28 and TRBJ2-5; D is perhaps TRBD2 (7 bases). The CDR3 covers 13 residues. Per germline, CDR1 MDHEN and CDR2 SYDVKM.

In regard to this clonotype: This may be a read error, as it is one base from a much larger clone. The rearrangement joins TRBV15 to TRBJ2-7; D possibly corresponds to TRBD2 (7 bases). Germline V gene data show CDR1 as LNHNV and CDR2 as YYDKDF (reference sequence). V shed 1 base and J shed 7 bases, with 20 bases lying between them. The CDR3 consists of 16 residues. The CDR3 region is CATSRAPSGAQGEQYF. For the CDR3, the DNA is TGTGCCACCAGCAGAGCTCCCAGCGGGGCCCAGGGGGAGCAGTACTTC.